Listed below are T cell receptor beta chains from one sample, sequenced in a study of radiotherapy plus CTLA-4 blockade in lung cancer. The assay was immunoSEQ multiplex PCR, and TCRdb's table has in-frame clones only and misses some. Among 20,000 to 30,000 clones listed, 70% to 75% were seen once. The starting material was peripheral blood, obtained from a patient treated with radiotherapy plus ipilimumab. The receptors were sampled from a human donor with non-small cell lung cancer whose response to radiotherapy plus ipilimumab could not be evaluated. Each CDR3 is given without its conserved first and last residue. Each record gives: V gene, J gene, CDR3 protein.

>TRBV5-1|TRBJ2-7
ASSPQATYEQY
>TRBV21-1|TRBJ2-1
ASSKSGTSGRGNNEQF
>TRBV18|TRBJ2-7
ASSPSSYEQY
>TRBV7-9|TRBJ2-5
ASSPRSGQTQY
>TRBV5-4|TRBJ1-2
ASSLLDRKTHGYT
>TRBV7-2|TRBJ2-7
ASSLDRGEQY
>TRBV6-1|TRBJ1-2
ASSVKRSNYGYT
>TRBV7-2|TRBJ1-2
ASSLRGGGGYT
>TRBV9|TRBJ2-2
ASSGPSGNTGELF
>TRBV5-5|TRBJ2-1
ASSIDRGREQF
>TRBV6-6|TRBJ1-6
ATTQGPASPLH
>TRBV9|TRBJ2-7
ASSPGQGPAYEQY
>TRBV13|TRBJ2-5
ASSPPWLAGPDQETQY
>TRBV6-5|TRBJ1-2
ASSLGQGRNYGYT
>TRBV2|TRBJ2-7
ASSDSTSGPYEQY
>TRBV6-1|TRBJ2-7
ASRAEPYEQY
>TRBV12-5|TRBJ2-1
ASGLGLAGGPGEQF
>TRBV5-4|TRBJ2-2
ASSLAGTRSTGELF
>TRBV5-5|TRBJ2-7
ASSLEGQISYEQY
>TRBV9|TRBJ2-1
ASSVGLAGDIRSYNEQF
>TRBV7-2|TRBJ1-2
ASSLGTGIDLDGYT
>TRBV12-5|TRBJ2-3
ASGLRASGKDTQY
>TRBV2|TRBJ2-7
ASHAVAGGGEQY
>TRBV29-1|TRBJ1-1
SVHDRAEAF
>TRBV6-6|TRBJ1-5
ASSYGHHKDQPQH
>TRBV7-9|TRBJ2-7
ASASGSINEQY
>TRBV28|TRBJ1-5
ASSTLTGTANQPQH
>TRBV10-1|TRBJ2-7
ASTRRTFNSYEQY
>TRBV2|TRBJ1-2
ASTQSGQGARGYT
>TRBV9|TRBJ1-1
ASSVASGGSRSSTEAF
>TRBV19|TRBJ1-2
ASSTGQGYGYT
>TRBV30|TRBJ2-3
AWSSGQPGTDTQY
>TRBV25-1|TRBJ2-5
ASSAKAADQETQY
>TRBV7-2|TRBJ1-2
ASSSGQGGGYT
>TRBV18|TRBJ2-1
ASSPSAGAAFSYNEQF
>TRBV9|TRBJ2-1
ASTAGPANNEQF
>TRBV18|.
ASSPGGGSSYEQY
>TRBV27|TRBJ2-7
ASSPRDRLSYEQY
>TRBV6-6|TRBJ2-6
ASSVTPSGANVLT
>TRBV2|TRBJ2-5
ASRSRGRDGRTQY
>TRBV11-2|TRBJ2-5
ASSLTGLAEETQY
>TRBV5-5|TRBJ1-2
ASSSLQGAGGYT
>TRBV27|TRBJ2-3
ASSLGQGSTDTQY
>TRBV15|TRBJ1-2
ATSRPDSLYGYT
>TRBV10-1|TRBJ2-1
ASNGRLGGTSGRAAYNEQF
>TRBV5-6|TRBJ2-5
ASSLTGVETQY
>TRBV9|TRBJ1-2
ASSVDRGPYGYT
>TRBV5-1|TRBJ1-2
ASSLALGVTLDYGYT
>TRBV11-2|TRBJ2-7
ASSRTSGRAPEQY
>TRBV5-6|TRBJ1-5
ASSGGQFKGKPQH
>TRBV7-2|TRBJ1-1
ASSLVFTEAF
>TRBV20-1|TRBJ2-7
SAPRVSEQY
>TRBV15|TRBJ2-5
ATSSQWAGRETQY
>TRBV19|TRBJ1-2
ASSLTGDYGYT
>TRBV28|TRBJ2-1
ASSQPGLVNEQF
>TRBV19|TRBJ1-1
ASSIETAGGVAF